The next 14 T cell receptor beta chains were all read from a single sample in a study of control samples from healthy donors and cancer patients. Repertoires were generated with immunoSEQ multiplex PCR, while TCRdb's copy carries only in-frame clones and drops some. The sample comprises some 79,000 clones, under 95% of which are singletons, and around 1.3% rests with the top ten. Source material: PBMCs. The receptors shown here come from a woman aged 35 to 49 with lung cancer.

This chain links TRBV4-1 with TRBJ2-5, with TRBD1 identical over 7 bases. The CDR3 length is 15 residues. The ends lost 0 bases at V and 5 bases at J; junction bases unmatched: 6. Per the germline V gene, CDR1 is MGHRA and CDR2 is YSYEKL. CDR3: CASSQDLQGWETQYF. The CDR3 nucleotides read TGCGCCAGCAGCCAAGATCTACAGGGGTGGGAGACCCAGTACTTC.

The rearrangement links TRBV19 to TRBJ1-1; 7 positions match TRBD1. CDR3 length: 15 amino acids. After removal of 5 bases from V and 0 bases from J, the junction contained 6 bases not matched to a gene. The germline CDR1 and CDR2 sequences are LNHDA and SQIVND (reference sequence). The CDR3, as DNA: TGTGCCAGTAGTCCCGGACAGGTGATGAACACTGAAGCTTTCTTT. Its translation: CASSPGQVMNTEAFF.

CDR3 in DNA: TGTGCCAGCAGCCCAGGGGCTGAAGCTTTCTTT. This codes for CASSPGAEAFF. The chain carries TRBV28 and TRBJ1-1, with D possibly matching TRBD1 (6 bases). Germline V gene sequence: CDR1 MDHEN, CDR2 SYDVKM. V lost 6 bases and J 6 bases, leaving 8 bases between the germline ends. CDR3 size: 11 residues.

The V and J genes are TRBV12-5 and TRBJ1-2, with 7 nucleotides matching TRBD1. This CDR3 is built from 13 residues. Trimming at V came to 5 bases and at J to 4 bases, leaving 4 bases not matched to a gene. Germline V CDR1 and CDR2: LGHNT, FRNRAP. CDR3 nucleotide sequence: TGTGCTAGTGGTGTGACAGGGTCCTATGGCTACACCTTC. The encoded protein is CASGVTGSYGYTF. Filled out from reference TRBV12-5 and TRBJ1-2, the complete variable domain reads DARVTQTPRHKVTEMGQEVTMRCQPILGHNTVFWYRQTMMQGLELLAYFRNRAPLDDSGMPKDRFSAEMPDATLATLKIQPSEPRDSAVYFCASGVTGSYGYTFGSGTRLTVV.

This clone appeared once. This rearrangement joins TRBV3-1 (or the pseudogene TRBV3-2) to TRBJ1-4; D perhaps matches TRBD1 (5 bases). CDR1 is LGHDT, CDR2 YNNKEL, per germline (reference sequence). Trimming removed 4 bases from V and 6 bases from J, with 12 bases in between. The CDR3 length is 14 residues. The CDR3 sequence: CASSLPDTHEKLFF. In DNA form, the CDR3 reads TGTGCCAGCAGCCTACCGGACACTCATGAAAAACTGTTTTTT.

The chain couples TRBV28 to TRBJ1-2, with TRBD1 matching over 9 bases. V trimming: 6 bases; J trimming: 7 bases; junction bases outside the gene matches: 12. Germline V lookup: CDR1 MDHEN, CDR2 SYDVKM. This CDR3 has 15 amino acids. CDR3 amino acids: CASRATGQGQGGYTF. The CDR3 nucleotides are TGTGCCAGCAGAGCGACAGGACAGGGACAGGGTGGCTACACCTTC.

CDR3 amino acids: CASSPPSDWNTEAFF. DNA for the CDR3: TGTGCCAGCAGCCCTCCATCTGACTGGAACACTGAAGCTTTCTTT. The gene calls are TRBV5-8 and TRBJ1-1; D unresolved. Trimming removed 4 bases at V and 1 base at J, with 14 bases between. The CDR3 loop spans 15 amino acids. Germline V gene data show CDR1 as SGHTS and CDR2 as YDEGEE.

The chain carries TRBV2 and TRBJ1-4; D not resolved. Germline-derived CDR1 and CDR2 are SNHLY and FYNNEI. Trimming took off 7 bases at V and 14 bases at J, with 14 bases between the two ends. This CDR3 region has 11 residues. This CDR3 reads CASINSNILFF. The CDR3 nucleotides are TGTGCCAGCATTAACAGCAACATCCTGTTTTTT.

The gene calls are TRBV12-5 and TRBJ1-4; no firm D call. This CDR3 comprises 15 residues. The V gene's germline CDR1 is LGHNT and CDR2 FRNRAP. V lost 1 base to trimming and J lost 0 bases, with 6 bases between them. The CDR3 region has the DNA TGTGCTAGTGGTTTGGGTGTTACAACTAATGAAAAACTGTTTTTT. Residues: CASGLGVTTNEKLFF.

The chain recombines TRBV7-2 with TRBJ1-3; D perhaps matches TRBD1 (5 bases). Trimming cost V 4 bases and J 9 bases, with 13 bases left between them. The CDR3 covers 13 residues. Germline CDR1 is SGHTA and CDR2 is FQGNSA. The CDR3 sequence: CASSSGGSGTIYF. As DNA, the CDR3 is TGTGCCAGCAGCTCCGGGGGGTCCGGCACCATATATTTT.

The chain joins TRBV10-3 to TRBJ2-3; 10 positions match TRBD2. CDR1 is ENHRY, CDR2 SYGVKD, per germline. J gave up 1 base and V 10 bases, and 5 bases lay outside the gene matches. The CDR3 covers 14 residues. The CDR3 region has the DNA TGTGCCACAACTAGCGGGGCTCGCACAGATACGCAGTATTTT. This encodes CATTSGARTDTQYF.

A remark on this clone: Because it lacks the conserved phenylalanine or tryptophan at the end, this CDR3 is likely a read error. Because the CDR3's place on the DNA is in doubt, the DNA is left out and the CDR3 is given as listed by TCRdb. The genes are TRBV24-1 and TRBJ2-7; the tabulated D call, TRBD1, remains unverified against the DNA. The CDR3 is made up of 9 amino acids, end residues included. Per the germline V gene, CDR1 is KGHDR and CDR2 is SFDVKD. CDR3 amino acids: CATSDFSRP.

The V and J genes are TRBV4-1 and TRBJ1-6, with TRBD1 matching over 12 bases. This CDR3 is built from 15 residues. V was pared by 4 bases and J by 7 bases, with 2 bases of the junction left unmatched. The germline V gene has CDR1 MGHRA and CDR2 YSYEKL. CDR3 DNA: TGCGCCAGCAGCCGGGGGACAGGGGGCAATTCACCCCTCCACTTT. As protein: CASSRGTGGNSPLHF.

This clone was seen a single time. The rearrangement joins TRBV14 to TRBJ1-4; D unresolved. V lost 5 bases and J lost 3, with 19 bases in between. Per germline, CDR1 SGHDN and CDR2 FVKESK. The CDR3 length is 17 residues. The CDR3: CASSGLGNGRANEKLFF. The CDR3, as DNA: TGTGCCAGCAGCGGATTGGGTAATGGGAGAGCTAATGAAAAACTGTTTTTT.